The 20 T cell receptor beta chains below were found in one sample sequenced in a study of cytomegalovirus exposure and HLA in healthy donors. Measured with immunoSEQ multiplex PCR; TCRdb has only the in-frame clones, and not every one. This table has some 80,000 clones, less than 96% appearing once. The sample consisted of PBMCs. The receptors here all came from a man aged 18 to 29 in good health and CMV-seropositive.

J is TRBJ2-5 and V is TRBV25-1; D possibly corresponds to TRBD1 (6 bases). Germline V gene data show CDR1 as MGHDK and CDR2 as SYGVNS. Trimming removed 5 bases at V and 7 bases at J, with 26 bases between. The CDR3 sequence is 17 residues long. The CDR3 nucleotides read TGTGCCAGCAGTTTTAGGAATAACAGGGAAATCGCGGGGACCCAGTACTTC. Amino acid sequence: CASSFRNNREIAGTQYF.

In its sample, this clone was seen once. The chain is built from TRBV28 and TRBJ1-5; D not certain. Germline CDR1 is MDHEN and CDR2 is SYDVKM. The CDR3 spans 14 residues. The germline V and J ends were trimmed by 5 bases and 4 bases, with 12 bases remaining between them. CDR3 DNA sequence: TGTGCCAGCAGTATCCCCGGGTGGAATCAGCCCCAGCATTTT. Amino acids: CASSIPGWNQPQHF.

CDR3 sequence (DNA): TGTGCCAGCAGCAACCCGGGACAGATCACAGATACGCAGTATTTT. Protein product: CASSNPGQITDTQYF. The V call is TRBV25-1, the J call TRBJ2-3, with 7 bases lining up with TRBD1. CDR3 size: 15 residues. Trimming removed 6 bases from V and 2 bases from J; junction bases left unmatched: 8. Germline V gives CDR1 MGHDK, CDR2 SYGVNS.

The chain is built from TRBV4-2 and TRBJ1-1, with D maybe TRBD1 (5 bases). The germline gives CDR1 LGHNA, CDR2 YNFKEQ. The V gene lost 4 bases and the J gene lost 0 bases, with 15 bases spanning the gap. The CDR3 sequence is 16 residues long. CDR3 amino acids: CASSRDSYEMNTEAFF. The CDR3 DNA sequence: TGTGCCAGCAGCCGCGACAGTTACGAAATGAACACTGAAGCTTTCTTT.

V usage is TRBV13 and J usage is TRBJ1-2; weak D call: TRBD1 (5 bases). CDR3 length: 15 amino acids. V gave up 6 bases and J gave up 0 bases, with 14 bases separating them. Germline CDR1 is PRHDT and CDR2 is FYEKMQ (reference sequence). The CDR3 bases are TGTGCCAGCAGTAGTCTCGCCAGGGCTAACTATGGCTACACCTTC. Protein product: CASSSLARANYGYTF.

The chain is built from TRBV11-1 and TRBJ2-1, with D possibly TRBD1 on 5 matching bases. Germline CDR1 is SGHAT and CDR2 is FQDESV (reference sequence). Trimming removed 8 bases at V and 2 bases at J, with 19 bases between. The CDR3 runs to 16 residues. CDR3 residues: CASSRRRVGAYNEQFF. In nucleotides, the CDR3 is TGTGCCAGCTCGAGGCGCAGGGTCGGCGCCTACAATGAGCAGTTCTTC.

The rearrangement links TRBV6-6 to TRBJ2-3; TRBD1 might be the D (6 bases). The germline V gene encodes CDR1 MNHNY and CDR2 SVGAGI (reference sequence). V was pared by 2 bases and J by 6 bases, with 15 bases between. This CDR3 is built from 15 residues. In nucleotides, the CDR3 is TGTGCCAGCAGTTACATGTGGGACAATCCCGATACGCAGTATTTT. This gives the protein CASSYMWDNPDTQYF.

The V call is TRBV6-6, the J call TRBJ1-1, with TRBD1 as a possible D gene (6 bases). This CDR3 comprises 13 residues. The germline gives CDR1 MNHNY, CDR2 SVGAGI (reference sequence). V was trimmed by 0 bases and J by 4 bases, leaving 6 bases between them. CDR3 region: CASSYSGGTEAFF. CDR3 bases: TGTGCCAGCAGTTACTCAGGGGGCACTGAAGCTTTCTTT.

The CDR3 region has the DNA TGTGCCAGCAGTTTAAAGGGCGGGGACTACGAGCAGTACTTC. Residues: CASSLKGGDYEQYF. The V and J genes are TRBV27 and TRBJ2-5; D may be TRBD2 (6 bases). The J call may be wrong; the DNA end is better matched by TRBJ2-7. The CDR3 runs 14 residues. Germline values: CDR1 MNHEY, CDR2 SMNVEV (reference sequence).

The chain combines TRBV6-4 with TRBJ2-2; D not resolved. CDR1 MRHNA and CDR2 SNTAGT come from the germline V gene. This CDR3 spans 13 amino acids. Trimming left V 6 bases short and J 0 bases short, with 5 bases between. CDR3 in amino acids: CASSRANTGELFF. The CDR3 DNA reads TGTGCCAGCAGCCGAGCGAACACCGGGGAGCTGTTTTTT.

The rearrangement uses TRBV19 and TRBJ2-5; TRBD2 agrees at 9 bases. CDR3 size: 15 residues. Germline V gene lookup returns CDR1 LNHDA and CDR2 SQIVND (reference sequence). Trimming removed 2 bases from V and 2 bases from J; junction bases left unmatched: 3. CDR3 DNA sequence: TGTGCCAGTAGTATATATAGCGGGAGACAAGAGACCCAGTACTTC. Translated: CASSIYSGRQETQYF.

This chain connects TRBV4-1 to TRBJ2-7, with TRBD2 as a possible D gene (5 bases). V gave up 1 base and J gave up 2 bases, with 18 bases separating them. Germline V gene sequence: CDR1 MGHRA, CDR2 YSYEKL. This CDR3 spans 17 amino acids. CDR3: CASSQGGIILVPYEQYF. The CDR3 DNA sequence: TGCGCCAGCAGCCAAGGGGGTATCATACTAGTCCCCTACGAGCAGTACTTC.

The count of this clone is one. DNA of the CDR3: TGTGCCAGCAGCTTGGTGCAGGCCTCAGCTGCGGGAAACACCATATATTTT. Encoded protein: CASSLVQASAAGNTIYF. This chain connects TRBV5-8 to TRBJ1-3, with D uncertain. Germline-derived CDR1 and CDR2 are SGHTS and YDEGEE. The CDR3 is 17 residues long. Between the trimmed V and J ends, which lost 0 bases and 4 bases, there was a span of 17 bases.

The sample holds one count of this clone. V usage is TRBV5-6 and J usage is TRBJ2-1; 9 nucleotides match TRBD2. The germline V gene has CDR1 SGHDT and CDR2 YYEEEE. J gave up 4 bases and V 6 bases, and 5 bases lay outside the gene matches. CDR3 length equals 14 residues. The CDR3 region has the DNA TGTGCCAGCATTCGACTAGCGGAATACAATGAGCAGTTCTTC. It encodes CASIRLAEYNEQFF.

This chain uses TRBV5-1 with TRBJ1-1; D may be TRBD1 (5 bases). Per germline, CDR1 SGHRS and CDR2 YFSETQ. V was shortened by 2 bases and J by 2 bases, with 7 bases between the two germline ends. This CDR3 is built from 13 residues. Written as DNA, the CDR3 is TGCGCCAGCAGCTTCGACAGTAACACTGAAGCTTTCTTT. This gives the protein CASSFDSNTEAFF.

J is TRBJ2-5 and V is TRBV6-1; TRBD2 might be the D (6 bases). The germline gives CDR1 MNHNS, CDR2 SASEGT. Trimming shortened V by 4 bases and J by 5 bases, and 17 bases separated the two germline ends. This CDR3 has 15 amino acids. The CDR3 sequence is CASSGGGTKTETQYF. In nucleotides, the CDR3 is TGTGCCAGCAGTGGAGGAGGGACGAAGACGGAGACCCAGTACTTC.

The rearrangement joins TRBV25-1 to TRBJ2-3, with TRBD2 matching 14 bases. The CDR3 runs 17 residues. From germline, CDR1 is MGHDK and CDR2 SYGVNS. Germline trimming cut 4 bases from V and 5 bases from J; bases unmatched to any gene: 8. CDR3 loop: CASSANPGLAGGDTQYF. The CDR3, as DNA: TGTGCCAGCAGTGCCAACCCTGGACTAGCGGGAGGAGATACGCAGTATTTT. The full variable domain, with the rest looked up from reference TRBV25-1 and TRBJ2-3, is EADIYQTPRYLVIGTGKKITLECSQTMGHDKMYWYQQDPGMELHLIHYSYGVNSTEKGDLSSESTVSRIRTEHFPLTLESARPSHTSQYLCASSANPGLAGGDTQYFGPGTRLTVL.

V gene TRBV4-1 combines with J gene TRBJ2-2; 16 bases align to TRBD2. V shed 3 bases, J shed 4 bases, and the junction held 8 bases outside the gene matches. The CDR3 loop spans 19 amino acids. The germline gives CDR1 MGHRA, CDR2 YSYEKL. The CDR3 DNA sequence: TGCGCCAGCAGCCACCTGGGACTAGCGGGAGGGCCGACCACCGGGGAGCTGTTTTTT. This encodes CASSHLGLAGGPTTGELFF.

This clone was detected once. The V call is TRBV5-1, the J call TRBJ1-2; D uncertain. CDR3 length: 15 residues. Germline CDR1 reads SGHRS; CDR2 reads YFSETQ. V dropped 0 bases and J dropped 1 base, with 10 bases sitting between them. CDR3 sequence (DNA): TGCGCCAGCAGCTTGGACTCCTTCGGTAACTATGGCTACACCTTC. Translation: CASSLDSFGNYGYTF.

The rearrangement links TRBV27 to TRBJ2-1, with a possible D match to TRBD1 (5 bases). The CDR3 has 12 residues. Trimming pared 6 bases from V and 9 bases from J, leaving 12 bases between. The V gene's germline CDR1 is MNHEY and CDR2 SMNVEV (reference sequence). The CDR3 bases are TGTGCCAGCAGGCAGGGTAACGGTGAGCAGTTCTTC. Translation gives CASRQGNGEQFF.